A single sample is the source of the 26 T cell receptor beta chains below, sequenced in a study of T cells expressing NK-cell markers. TCRdb re-called the 5' RACE reads; every CDR3 protein appears as one record, without DNA. This sample carries 450,000 to 600,000 distinct CDR3 sequences, with under 4.5% going to the ten biggest clones. Source material: blood T cells: a sorted CD56 or NKG2C T cell subset, CD4+ or CD8+ T cells, or bulk PBMC T cells (not recorded which). Source of these receptors: a man aged 18-30 years in good health.

The chain uses TRBV18 and TRBJ2-5. Germline CDR1 KGHSH, CDR2 LQKENI. This CDR3 is built from 13 residues. CDR3 sequence reads: CASSPMRVETQYF.

V gene TRBV28 combines with J gene TRBJ1-2. CDR1 is MDHEN, CDR2 SYDVKM, per germline. CDR3 length: 15 amino acids. CDR3 residues: CASSPLQAVNYGYTF.

The rearrangement uses TRBV5-4 and TRBJ2-3; the TCRdb call, TRBD1, lacks DNA for checking. The germline V gene has CDR1 SGHNT and CDR2 YYREEE (reference sequence). The CDR3 runs to 16 residues. The CDR3 region is CASSLIPGQGTDTQYF. The whole variable domain, filled in from reference TRBV5-4 and TRBJ2-3, reads ETGVTQSPTHLIKTRGQQVTLRCSSQSGHNTVSWYQQALGQGPQFIFQYYREEENGRGNFPPRFSGLQFPNYSSELNVNALELDDSALYLCASSLIPGQGTDTQYFGPGTRLTVL.

The chain links TRBV5-1 to TRBJ2-3; the TRBD2 assignment by TCRdb is unverifiable without DNA. Germline V gives CDR1 SGHRS, CDR2 YFSETQ. The CDR3 is made up of 15 amino acids. The CDR3 here is CASSPGTRTPDTQYF.

This rearrangement joins TRBV12-3 or TRBV12-4 to TRBJ2-1. The CDR3 is 13 residues long. This chain's CDR3 is CASSLLAQNEQFF.

This sequence joins TRBV3-1 and TRBJ2-1; the D call from TCRdb, TRBD2, cannot be confirmed without DNA. The CDR3 has 16 residues. The germline V gene encodes CDR1 LGHDT and CDR2 YNNKEL (reference sequence). CDR3 sequence: CASSQGLAGVVHEQFF.

The chain is built from TRBV10-3 and TRBJ2-7; TCRdb's D gene call, TRBD1, goes unchecked for lack of DNA. The CDR3 covers 11 residues. Germline assignment: CDR1 ENHRY and CDR2 SYGVKD. CDR3 sequence: CAITDRDEQYF.

The chain links TRBV20-1 to TRBJ1-4; absent DNA, TCRdb's TRBD1 call cannot be checked. The CDR3 consists of 15 residues. In germline, CDR1 is DFQATT, CDR2 SNEGSKA (reference sequence). The chain's CDR3 is CSASLTQGVNEKLFF.

The V call is TRBV7-2, the J call TRBJ2-1. CDR1 is SGHTA, CDR2 FQGNSA, per germline. The CDR3 is made up of 12 amino acids. The chain's CDR3 is CASSFPHGEQFF.

The V call is TRBV5-6, the J call TRBJ2-3; the D call from TCRdb, TRBD1, cannot be confirmed without DNA. CDR3 size: 15 residues. Germline CDR1 and CDR2: SGHDT and YYEEEE. CDR3 protein: CASSLGQHHTDTQYF. Looking up the rest from reference TRBV5-6 and TRBJ2-3 gives the full variable domain: DAGVTQSPTHLIKTRGQQVTLRCSPKSGHDTVSWYQQALGQGPQFIFQYYEEEERQRGNFPDRFSGHQFPNYSSELNVNALLLGDSALYLCASSLGQHHTDTQYFGPGTRLTVL.

The rearrangement joins TRBV7-6 to TRBJ2-3; absent DNA, TCRdb's TRBD2 call cannot be checked. The CDR3 is made up of 16 amino acids. The germline V gene has CDR1 SGHVS and CDR2 FNYEAQ. CDR3 in amino acids: CASSPSTRLQRDTQYF.

The rearrangement joins TRBV27 to TRBJ2-2. The CDR3 contains 15 residues. Per the germline V gene, CDR1 is MNHEY and CDR2 is SMNVEV (reference sequence). CDR3 region: CASSRRSTHAGELFF.

The chain links TRBV20-1 to TRBJ2-1; TCRdb's D call of TRBD2 is untestable without DNA. This CDR3 is 13 amino acids long. The germline gives CDR1 DFQATT, CDR2 SNEGSKA (reference sequence). CDR3 loop: CSATGTISNEQFF.

This sequence joins TRBV11-2 and TRBJ2-1; TCRdb outputs TRBD2, but without DNA this stays unchecked. CDR1 is SGHAT and CDR2 is FQNNGV in the germline V gene. The CDR3 has 13 residues. The CDR3 sequence is CASSLFGSNEQFF. Full variable domain (missing parts from reference TRBV11-2 and TRBJ2-1): EAGVAQSPRYKIIEKRQSVAFWCNPISGHATLYWYQQILGQGPKLLIQFQNNGVVDDSQLPKDRFSAERLKGVDSTLKIQPAKLEDSAVYLCASSLFGSNEQFFGPGTRLTVL.

V and J are TRBV9 and TRBJ2-5; the TCRdb D gene call, TRBD2, has no DNA to confirm it. Germline V gene sequence: CDR1 SGDLS, CDR2 YYNGEE. The CDR3 runs 16 residues. CDR3 in amino acids: CASSATGGLARETQYF.

The V and J genes are TRBV28 and TRBJ2-5; TCRdb reports TRBD2, a call that lacks DNA to check it against. Germline CDR1 reads MDHEN; CDR2 reads SYDVKM. This CDR3 is 15 amino acids long. CDR3 protein: CASSLLIAGGSFQYF.

The CDR3 here is CASTSGGGDTQYF. The chain uses TRBV25-1 and TRBJ2-3; the D call of TRBD1 rests on TCRdb alone, since no DNA is present to check it. This CDR3 contains 13 residues. Germline V gives CDR1 MGHDK, CDR2 SYGVNS.

The genes are TRBV30 and TRBJ2-7; TCRdb reports TRBD2, a call that lacks DNA to check it against. CDR3 length: 13 amino acids. CDR1 is GTSNPN, CDR2 SVGIG, per germline (reference sequence). CDR3 amino acids: CAWSGGAFYEQYF.

The V and J genes are TRBV6-2 or TRBV6-3 and TRBJ1-4. Germline V lookup: CDR1 MNHEY, CDR2 SVGEGT. This CDR3 has 13 residues. CDR3 residues: CASRRGTNEKLFF.

The chain joins TRBV3-1 to TRBJ2-1; no DNA is available, so the TRBD2 call from TCRdb remains unchecked. The length of the CDR3 is 19 residues. Per the germline V gene, CDR1 is LGHDT and CDR2 is YNNKEL (reference sequence). The CDR3 spells CASSHEGGLAGLFDNEQFF.

The chain combines TRBV7-8 with TRBJ2-1. The CDR3 has 13 amino acids. The germline gives CDR1 SGHVS, CDR2 FQNEAQ. The CDR3 sequence: CASSFTQTNEQFF.

CDR3 region: CSATPRGRESEETQYF. This chain uses TRBV20-1 with TRBJ2-5; no DNA is available, so the TRBD1 call from TCRdb remains unchecked. The germline gives CDR1 DFQATT, CDR2 SNEGSKA (reference sequence). The CDR3 totals 16 residues.

This rearrangement joins TRBV2 to TRBJ2-5. Looked up from germline, CDR1 is SNHLY and CDR2 is FYNNEI. CDR3 length: 14 residues. The CDR3 reads CASSEQQIQETQYF.

J is TRBJ2-2 and V is TRBV30; the TRBD1 assignment by TCRdb is unverifiable without DNA. CDR1 and CDR2 from the germline V gene are GTSNPN and SVGIG (reference sequence). The CDR3 is 13 residues long. CDR3 in amino acids: CAWKQDRVRELFF.

The chain couples TRBV12-3 or TRBV12-4 to TRBJ2-6; the D gene TCRdb calls, TRBD1, cannot be checked with no DNA. The CDR3 loop spans 17 amino acids. This chain's CDR3 is CASSREQSSPGANVLTF.

This chain joins TRBV4-2 and TRBJ2-1; TCRdb selects TRBD2, and the lack of DNA leaves this call unchecked. The germline V gene has CDR1 LGHNA and CDR2 YNFKEQ. The CDR3 spans 15 residues. The CDR3 is CASSQGEAGVGEQFF.